These 16 T cell receptor beta chains were sequenced from one sample in a study of identical twins. Each CDR3 protein is one row after TCRdb ran MiXCR on the 5' RACE reads. The data hold 350,000 to 500,000 distinct CDR3 sequences, with roughly 20% observed a single time. Sequenced: naive T cells sorted from blood. The receptors originated from a man aged 45-65 years in good health.

V gene TRBV7-6 combines with J gene TRBJ2-3; D gene ambiguous. V was pared by 4 bases and J by 5 bases, with 7 bases between. Germline V gives CDR1 SGHVS, CDR2 FNYEAQ. The CDR3 runs to 12 residues. This CDR3 reads CASSSGVDTQYF. CDR3 nucleotide sequence: TGTGCCAGCAGCTCTGGGGTAGATACGCAGTATTTT.

This clonotype was counted many times. The V call is TRBV5-6, the J call TRBJ2-3; no clear D. Germline CDR1 and CDR2: SGHDT and YYEEEE. V was trimmed by 2 bases and J by 6 bases, leaving 7 bases between them. The CDR3 has 12 residues. CDR3 residues: CASSFGWDTQYF. CDR3 coding DNA: TGTGCCAGCAGCTTCGGGTGGGATACGCAGTATTTT. The variable domain in full, completed from reference TRBV5-6 and TRBJ2-3, reads DAGVTQSPTHLIKTRGQQVTLRCSPKSGHDTVSWYQQALGQGPQFIFQYYEEEERQRGNFPDRFSGHQFPNYSSELNVNALLLGDSALYLCASSFGWDTQYFGPGTRLTVL.

The chain combines TRBV4-3 with TRBJ2-7; D gene unclear. This CDR3 has 13 residues. Germline V CDR1 and CDR2: LGHNA, YSLEER. Trimming stripped 0 bases from V and 6 bases from J, with 9 bases between. The CDR3 loop is CASSQEKNSEQYF. The CDR3 DNA reads as TGCGCCAGCAGCCAAGAGAAGAACAGCGAGCAGTACTTC.

This clonotype was recorded at least ten times. This chain uses TRBV3-1 with TRBJ2-3; 7 bases align to TRBD2. Germline CDR1 LGHDT, CDR2 YNNKEL (reference sequence). Trimming at V came to 1 base and at J to 0 bases, leaving 7 bases not matched to a gene. The CDR3 runs to 17 residues. CDR3 in DNA: TGTGCCAGCAGCCAAGTGACGACCGGGGGGAGCACAGATACGCAGTATTTT. Translating it yields CASSQVTTGGSTDTQYF.

This clonotype has at least ten counts. CDR3 bases: TGCAGTGCTAGAGGGTCAGGGGGTTATGGCTACACCTTC. This encodes CSARGSGGYGYTF. The chain employs TRBV20-1 and TRBJ1-2; 7 positions agree with TRBD1. The CDR3 sequence is 13 residues long. Germline-derived CDR1 and CDR2 are DFQATT and SNEGSKA (reference sequence). Trimming took 1 base from V and 5 from J; bases not matched to a gene: 4.

The chain has TRBV15 and TRBJ1-5; D not certain. The CDR3 has 11 residues. The germline gives CDR1 LNHNV, CDR2 YYDKDF (reference sequence). V lost 8 bases and J 4 bases, leaving 6 bases between the germline ends. The CDR3 region is CATGMNQPQHF. CDR3 DNA: TGTGCCACCGGGATGAATCAGCCCCAGCATTTT.

The rearrangement uses TRBV7-2 and TRBJ2-7, with 8 bases matching TRBD1. The V segment lost 6 bases and the J segment 5 bases; nucleotides outside the gene matches: 12. In germline, CDR1 is SGHTA, CDR2 FQGNSA. The CDR3 has 15 amino acids. CDR3 protein: CASSSRDRSSNEQYF. CDR3 nucleotide sequence: TGTGCCAGCAGTTCACGGGACAGGTCTTCTAACGAGCAGTACTTC.

This clonotype has at least ten counts. The chain employs TRBV5-1 and TRBJ1-1, with D possibly being TRBD1 (6 bases). The CDR3 totals 15 residues. V was trimmed by 2 bases and J by 3 bases, leaving 14 bases between them. Germline V gene lookup returns CDR1 SGHRS and CDR2 YFSETQ. Here the CDR3 DNA reads TGCGCCAGCAGCTTAGAAGGGGGGCGAGACACTGAAGCTTTCTTT. Protein: CASSLEGGRDTEAFF.

This clonotype has at least ten counts. The V and J genes are TRBV6-2 or TRBV6-3 and TRBJ2-1; 9 bases are a match to TRBD2. The CDR3 spans 18 residues. CDR1 is MNHEY, CDR2 SVGEGT, per germline. V dropped 2 bases and J dropped 4; count of bases not matched to a gene: 12. CDR3 bases: TGTGCCAGCAGTTACGGACTGGGTAGCGGGAGTTCGTACAATGAGCAGTTCTTC. This gives the protein CASSYGLGSGSSYNEQFF.

The chain recombines TRBV29-1 with TRBJ2-5; D call uncertain. Trimming shortened V by 0 bases and J by 0 bases, and 11 bases separated the two germline ends. CDR1 and CDR2 (germline): SQVTM, ANQGSEA. This CDR3 is built from 15 residues. In DNA, the CDR3 is TGCAGCGTTGAAGATCGTTTAGCCTACCAAGAGACCCAGTACTTC. Translation gives CSVEDRLAYQETQYF.

This chain uses TRBV2 with TRBJ1-2; D ambiguous. The CDR3 sequence is 15 residues long. Germline assignment: CDR1 SNHLY and CDR2 FYNNEI. Trimming stripped 2 bases from V and 0 bases from J, with 10 bases between. CDR3 coding DNA: TGTGCCAGCAGTGAAACGGGCATCGCTAACTATGGCTACACCTTC. It is translated as CASSETGIANYGYTF.

This sequence joins TRBV5-1 and TRBJ2-5; 9 nucleotides agree with TRBD2. J was trimmed by 0 bases and V by 0 bases; bases with no gene match: 3. CDR1 is SGHRS, CDR2 YFSETQ, per germline. The CDR3 has 16 amino acids. CDR3 bases: TGCGCCAGCAGCTTGGGCCCTAGCGGGAACCAAGAGACCCAGTACTTC. Amino acid sequence: CASSLGPSGNQETQYF. Variable domain in full (rest from reference TRBV5-1 and TRBJ2-5): KAGVTQTPRYLIKTRGQQVTLSCSPISGHRSVSWYQQTPGQGLQFLFEYFSETQRNKGNFPGRFSGRQFSNSRSEMNVSTLELGDSALYLCASSLGPSGNQETQYFGPGTRLLVL.

The chain joins TRBV30 to TRBJ2-7, with TRBD1 matching 9 bases. The CDR3 totals 15 residues. Germline lookup yields CDR1 GTSNPN and CDR2 SVGIG (reference sequence). The ends lost 3 bases at V and 0 bases at J; junction bases unmatched: 6. DNA for the CDR3: TGTGCCTGGAGAGCCCACAGGGGGCCCTCCTACGAGCAGTACTTC. Translation gives CAWRAHRGPSYEQYF.

This clonotype turned up a few times. The CDR3 here is CAWSVEETGELFF. CDR3 bases: TGTGCCTGGAGTGTAGAGGAAACCGGGGAGCTGTTTTTT. The gene calls are TRBV30 and TRBJ2-2, with no clear D. The CDR3 totals 13 residues. Trimming left V 0 bases short and J 5 bases short, with 7 bases between. Germline CDR1 is GTSNPN and CDR2 is SVGIG (reference sequence).

The chain has TRBV6-2 or TRBV6-3 and TRBJ2-7; possible D gene TRBD1, 5 bases. The length of the CDR3 is 11 residues. Germline V gives CDR1 MNHEY, CDR2 SVGEGT. V was pared by 6 bases and J by 5 bases, with 8 bases between. CDR3 loop: CASRQGNEQYF. CDR3 nucleotide sequence: TGTGCCAGCAGGCAGGGTAACGAGCAGTACTTC.

This clonotype was counted a few times. The J gene is TRBJ2-1, the V gene TRBV20-1; D is perhaps TRBD2 (5 bases). The CDR3 loop spans 16 amino acids. Germline assignment: CDR1 DFQATT and CDR2 SNEGSKA (reference sequence). V was pared by 0 bases and J by 1 base, with 13 bases between. The CDR3 DNA reads TGCAGTGCTAGAGATCCAGGAGGTGCTTCCTACAATGAGCAGTTCTTC. Translation: CSARDPGGASYNEQFF.